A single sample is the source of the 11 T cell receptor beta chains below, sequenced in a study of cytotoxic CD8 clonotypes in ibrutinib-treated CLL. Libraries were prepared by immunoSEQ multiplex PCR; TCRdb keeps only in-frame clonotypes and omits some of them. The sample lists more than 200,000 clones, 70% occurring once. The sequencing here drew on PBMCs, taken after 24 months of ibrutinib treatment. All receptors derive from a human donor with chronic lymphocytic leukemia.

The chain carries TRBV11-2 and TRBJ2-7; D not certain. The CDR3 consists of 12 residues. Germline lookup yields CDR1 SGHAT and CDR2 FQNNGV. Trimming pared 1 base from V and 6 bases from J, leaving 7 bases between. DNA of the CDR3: TGTGCCAGCAGCTTAGTTCGGGCCGAGCAGTACTTC. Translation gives CASSLVRAEQYF.

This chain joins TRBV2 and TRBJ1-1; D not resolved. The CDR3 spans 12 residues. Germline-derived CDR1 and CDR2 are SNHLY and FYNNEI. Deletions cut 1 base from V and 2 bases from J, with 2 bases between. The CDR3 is CASSEGNTEAFF. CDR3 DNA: TGTGCCAGCAGTGAAGGTAACACTGAAGCTTTCTTT.

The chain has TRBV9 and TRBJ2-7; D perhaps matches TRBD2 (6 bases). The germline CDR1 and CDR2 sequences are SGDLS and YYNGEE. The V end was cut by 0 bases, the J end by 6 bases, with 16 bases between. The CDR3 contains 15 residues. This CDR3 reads CASSVEGRREGEQYF. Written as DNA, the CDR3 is TGTGCCAGCAGCGTAGAGGGCCGGAGGGAAGGCGAGCAGTACTTC.

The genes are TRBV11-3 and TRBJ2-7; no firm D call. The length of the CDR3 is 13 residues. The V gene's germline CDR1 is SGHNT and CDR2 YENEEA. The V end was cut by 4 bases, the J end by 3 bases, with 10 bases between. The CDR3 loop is CASSSGWGYEQYF. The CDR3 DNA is TGTGCCAGCAGCTCCGGATGGGGCTACGAGCAGTACTTC.

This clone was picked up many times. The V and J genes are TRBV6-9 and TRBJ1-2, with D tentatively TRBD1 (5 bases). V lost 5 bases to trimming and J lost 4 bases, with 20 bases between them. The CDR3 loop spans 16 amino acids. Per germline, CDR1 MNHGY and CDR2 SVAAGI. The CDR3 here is CASSPPGPKWGYGYTF. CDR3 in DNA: TGTGCCAGCAGTCCCCCGGGGCCAAAGTGGGGCTATGGCTACACCTTC.

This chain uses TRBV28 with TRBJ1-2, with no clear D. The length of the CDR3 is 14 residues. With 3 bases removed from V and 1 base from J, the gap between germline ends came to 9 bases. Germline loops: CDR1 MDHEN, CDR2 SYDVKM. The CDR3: CASSFVQFNYGYTF. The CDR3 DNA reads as TGTGCCAGCAGTTTTGTTCAATTTAACTATGGCTACACCTTC.

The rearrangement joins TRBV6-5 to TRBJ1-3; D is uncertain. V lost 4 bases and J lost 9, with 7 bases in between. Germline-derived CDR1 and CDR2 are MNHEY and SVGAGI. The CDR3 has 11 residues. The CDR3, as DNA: TGTGCCAGCAGTTCGCCAGGCACCATATATTTT. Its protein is CASSSPGTIYF.

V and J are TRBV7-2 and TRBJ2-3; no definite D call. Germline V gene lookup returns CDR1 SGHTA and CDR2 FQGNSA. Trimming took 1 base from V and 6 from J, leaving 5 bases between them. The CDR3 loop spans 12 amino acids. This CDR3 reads CASSLGPDTQYF. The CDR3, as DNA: TGTGCCAGCAGCTTAGGTCCTGATACGCAGTATTTT.

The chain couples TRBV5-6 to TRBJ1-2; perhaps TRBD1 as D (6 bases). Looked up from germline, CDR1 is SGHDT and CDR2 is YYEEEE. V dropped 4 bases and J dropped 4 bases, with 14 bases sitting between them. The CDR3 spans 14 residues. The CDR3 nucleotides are TGTGCCAGCAGCCTCTGGGAGGGGGGCTATGGCTACACCTTC. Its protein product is CASSLWEGGYGYTF.

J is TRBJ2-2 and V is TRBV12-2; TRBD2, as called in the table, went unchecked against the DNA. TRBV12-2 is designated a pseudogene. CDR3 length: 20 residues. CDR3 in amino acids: CASRSAPGTSGTSNTGELFF. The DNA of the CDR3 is TGTGCAAGTCGCTCAGCCCCCGGGACTAGCGGGACTTCGAACACCGGGGAGCTGTTTTTT.

In DNA, the CDR3 is TGTGCCAGCAGCCATGGACAGCGCTACGAGCAGTACTTC. Translated, it gives CASSHGQRYEQYF. The chain has TRBV7-9 and TRBJ2-7; weak D call: TRBD1 (6 bases). The V gene's germline CDR1 is SEHNR and CDR2 FQNEAQ (reference sequence). The CDR3 contains 13 residues. V lost 5 bases and J 3 bases, leaving 11 bases between the germline ends.